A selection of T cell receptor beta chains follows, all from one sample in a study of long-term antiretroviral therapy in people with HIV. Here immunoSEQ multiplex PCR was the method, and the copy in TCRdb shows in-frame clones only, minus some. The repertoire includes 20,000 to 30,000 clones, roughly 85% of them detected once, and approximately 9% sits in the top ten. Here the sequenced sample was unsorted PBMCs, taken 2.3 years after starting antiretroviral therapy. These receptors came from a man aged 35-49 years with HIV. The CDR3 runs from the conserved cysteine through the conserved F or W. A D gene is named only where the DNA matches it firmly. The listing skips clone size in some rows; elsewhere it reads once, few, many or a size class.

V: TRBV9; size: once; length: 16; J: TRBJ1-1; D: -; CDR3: CASSVEPAGTNTEAFF; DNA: TGTGCCAGCAGCGTAGAACCAGCCGGGACTAACACTGAAGCTTTCTTT
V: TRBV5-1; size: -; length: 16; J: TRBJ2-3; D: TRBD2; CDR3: CASSPSLAGTTDTQYF; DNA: TGCGCCAGCAGCCCTTCGCTAGCGGGGACCACAGATACGCAGTATTTT
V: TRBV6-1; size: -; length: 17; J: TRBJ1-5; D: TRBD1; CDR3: CASSENVGTGQGQPQHF; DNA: TGTGCCAGCAGTGAAAATGTTGGGACAGGGCAAGGACAGCCCCAGCATTTT
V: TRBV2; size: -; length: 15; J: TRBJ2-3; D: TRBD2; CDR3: CASSENRGGTDTQYF; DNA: TGTGCCAGCAGTGAAAATCGGGGGGGCACAGATACGCAGTATTTT
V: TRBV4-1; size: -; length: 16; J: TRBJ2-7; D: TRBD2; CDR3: CASSLATSGGIPEQYF; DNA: TGCGCCAGCAGCCTAGCTACTAGCGGGGGTATTCCAGAGCAGTACTTC
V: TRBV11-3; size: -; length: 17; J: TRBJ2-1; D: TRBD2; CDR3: CASSDVFYGGGDNEQFF; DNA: TGTGCCAGCAGCGACGTATTCTATGGGGGAGGGGACAATGAGCAGTTCTTC
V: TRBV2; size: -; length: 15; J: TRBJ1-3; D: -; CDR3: CASVVGGYSGNTIYF; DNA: TGTGCCAGCGTCGTCGGGGGGTACTCTGGAAACACCATATATTTT
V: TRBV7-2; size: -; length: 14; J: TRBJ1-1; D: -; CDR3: CASSLVPPDTEAFF; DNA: TGTGCCAGCAGCTTAGTACCCCCCGACACTGAAGCTTTCTTT
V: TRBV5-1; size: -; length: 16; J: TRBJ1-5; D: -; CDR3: CASSLGPGDSNQPQHF; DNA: TGCGCCAGCAGCTTGGGTCCAGGGGATAGCAATCAGCCCCAGCATTTT
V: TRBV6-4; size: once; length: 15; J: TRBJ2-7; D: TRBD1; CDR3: CASSDSADRGYEQYF; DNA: TGTGCCAGCAGTGACTCGGCGGACAGGGGTTACGAGCAGTACTTC
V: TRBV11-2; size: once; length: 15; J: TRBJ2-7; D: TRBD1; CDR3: CASSLGGPGGYEQYF; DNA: TGTGCCAGCAGCTTAGGAGGGCCAGGGGGCTACGAGCAGTACTTC
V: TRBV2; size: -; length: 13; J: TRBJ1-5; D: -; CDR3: CASSEHQAGPQHF; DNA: TGTGCCAGCAGTGAACACCAAGCGGGGCCCCAGCATTTT
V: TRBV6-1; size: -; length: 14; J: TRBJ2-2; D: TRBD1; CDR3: CASNKGQTPGELFF; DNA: TGTGCCAGCAACAAGGGACAGACACCCGGGGAGCTGTTTTTT
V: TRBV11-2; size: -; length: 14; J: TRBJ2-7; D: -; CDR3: CASSFGGTPYEQYF; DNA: TGTGCCAGCAGCTTTGGGGGAACCCCCTACGAGCAGTACTTC
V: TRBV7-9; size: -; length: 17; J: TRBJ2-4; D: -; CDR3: CASSLVGQGLAKNIQYF; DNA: TGTGCCAGCAGCTTAGTGGGCCAGGGGCTAGCCAAAAACATTCAGTACTTC
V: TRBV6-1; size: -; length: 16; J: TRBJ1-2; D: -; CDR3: CASSEMAGINNYGYTF; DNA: TGTGCCAGCAGTGAAATGGCAGGGATTAACAACTATGGCTACACCTTC
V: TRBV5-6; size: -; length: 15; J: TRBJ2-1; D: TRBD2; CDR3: CASSRGLAVGNEQFF; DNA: TGTGCCAGCAGCCGTGGACTAGCGGTGGGGAATGAGCAGTTCTTC
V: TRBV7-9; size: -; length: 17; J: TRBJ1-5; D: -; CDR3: CASSRGGVGYSNQPQHF; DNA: TGTGCCAGCAGCCGGGGGGGGGTCGGATATAGCAATCAGCCCCAGCATTTT
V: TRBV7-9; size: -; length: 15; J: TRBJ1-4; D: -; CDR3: CASSSDSLFPEKLFF; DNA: TGTGCCAGCAGCTCTGACAGTCTCTTTCCTGAAAAACTGTTTTTT
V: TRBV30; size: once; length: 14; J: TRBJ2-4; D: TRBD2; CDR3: CAWGTSALKNIQYF; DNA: TGTGCCTGGGGGACTAGCGCACTCAAAAACATTCAGTACTTC
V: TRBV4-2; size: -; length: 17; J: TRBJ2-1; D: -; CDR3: CASSQSGTGDSYNEQFF; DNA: TGTGCCAGCAGCCAATCCGGGACTGGGGACTCCTACAATGAGCAGTTCTTC
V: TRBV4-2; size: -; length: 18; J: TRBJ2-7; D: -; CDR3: CASSQEWGSWDGDYEQYF; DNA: TGTGCCAGCAGCCAAGAGTGGGGGTCTTGGGACGGGGACTACGAGCAGTACTTC
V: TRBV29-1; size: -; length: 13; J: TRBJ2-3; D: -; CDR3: CSVDSGVTDTQYF; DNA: TGCAGCGTTGATTCCGGAGTCACAGATACGCAGTATTTT
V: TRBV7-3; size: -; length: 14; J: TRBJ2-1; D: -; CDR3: CASSLGGPYNEQFF; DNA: TGTGCCAGCAGCTTAGGGGGCCCCTACAATGAGCAGTTCTTC
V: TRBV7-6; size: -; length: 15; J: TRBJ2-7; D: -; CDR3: CASSLEHSPSYEQYF; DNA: TGTGCCAGCAGCTTAGAACACTCCCCATCCTACGAGCAGTACTTC
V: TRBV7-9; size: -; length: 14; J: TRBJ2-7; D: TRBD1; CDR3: CASSLVQGGSEQYF; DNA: TGTGCCAGCAGCTTAGTACAGGGGGGCTCCGAGCAGTACTTC
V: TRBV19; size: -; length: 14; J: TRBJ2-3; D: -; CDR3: CASSLSGRAGTQYF; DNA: TGTGCCAGTAGTCTCTCCGGGCGGGCGGGTACGCAGTATTTT
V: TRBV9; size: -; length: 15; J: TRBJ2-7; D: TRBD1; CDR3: CASSQSGGSSYEQYF; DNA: TGTGCCAGCAGCCAGTCAGGGGGCAGCTCCTACGAGCAGTACTTC
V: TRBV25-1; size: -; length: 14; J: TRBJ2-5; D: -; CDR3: CASSELGGAGTQYF; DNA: TGTGCCAGCAGTGAATTGGGGGGCGCCGGGACCCAGTACTTC
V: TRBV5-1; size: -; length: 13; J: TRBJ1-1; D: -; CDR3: CASSSGVNTEAFF; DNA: TGCGCCAGCAGCTCCGGGGTGAACACTGAAGCTTTCTTT
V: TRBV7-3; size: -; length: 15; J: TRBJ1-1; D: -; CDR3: CASSLFAGMNTEAFF; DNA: TGTGCCAGCAGCTTATTTGCTGGGATGAACACTGAAGCTTTCTTT
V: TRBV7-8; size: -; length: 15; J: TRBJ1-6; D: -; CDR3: CASSSDSNYNSPLHF; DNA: TGTGCCAGCAGCTCCGACAGTAACTATAATTCACCCCTCCACTTT
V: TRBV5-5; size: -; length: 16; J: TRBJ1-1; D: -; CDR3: CASSSSVVAGNTEAFF; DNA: TGTGCCAGCAGCTCGTCAGTAGTGGCAGGGAACACTGAAGCTTTCTTT
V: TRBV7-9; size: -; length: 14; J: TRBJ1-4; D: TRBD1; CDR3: CASSFSTGGEKLFF; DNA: TGTGCCAGCAGCTTTTCGACAGGGGGTGAAAAACTGTTTTTT
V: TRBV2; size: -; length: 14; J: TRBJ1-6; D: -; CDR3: CASSDWQGDSPLHF; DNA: TGTGCCAGCAGTGACTGGCAGGGAGACTCACCCCTCCACTTT
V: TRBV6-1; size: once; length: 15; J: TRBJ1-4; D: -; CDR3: CASSGISATNEKLFF; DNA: TGTGCCAGCTCCGGGATATCAGCAACTAATGAAAAACTGTTTTTT
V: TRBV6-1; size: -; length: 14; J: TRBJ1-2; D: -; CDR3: CASSENRFRYGYTF; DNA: TGTGCCAGCAGTGAAAACAGGTTCCGCTATGGCTACACCTTC
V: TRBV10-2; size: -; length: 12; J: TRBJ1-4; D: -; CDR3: CASSGDNEKLFF; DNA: TGCGCCAGCAGCGGGGATAATGAAAAACTGTTTTTT
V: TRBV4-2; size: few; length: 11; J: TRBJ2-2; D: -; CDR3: CASSLLGELFF; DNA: TGTGCCAGCAGCCTCCTCGGGGAGCTGTTTTTT
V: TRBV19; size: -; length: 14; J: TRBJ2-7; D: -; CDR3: CASSPEPRRYEQYF; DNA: TGTGCCAGTAGTCCTGAACCACGGCGTTACGAGCAGTACTTC
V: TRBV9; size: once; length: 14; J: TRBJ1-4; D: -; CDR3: CASSVGVGDEKLFF; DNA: TGTGCCAGCAGCGTAGGGGTAGGAGATGAAAAACTGTTTTTT
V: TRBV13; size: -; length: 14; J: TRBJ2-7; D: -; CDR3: CASSLGAIAYEQYF; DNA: TGTGCCAGCAGCTTAGGGGCAATTGCCTACGAGCAGTACTTC
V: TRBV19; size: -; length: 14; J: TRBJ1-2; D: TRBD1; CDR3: CASSRQGEGYGYTF; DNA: TGTGCCAGTAGTAGACAGGGTGAGGGCTATGGCTACACCTTC
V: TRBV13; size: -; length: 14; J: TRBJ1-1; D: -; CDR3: CASSLGQVKTEAFF; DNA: TGTGCCAGCAGTCTTGGTCAGGTGAAAACTGAAGCTTTCTTT
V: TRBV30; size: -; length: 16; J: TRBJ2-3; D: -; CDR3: CAWSDGQFASTDTQYF; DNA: TGTGCCTGGAGTGACGGACAGTTCGCTAGCACAGATACGCAGTATTTT
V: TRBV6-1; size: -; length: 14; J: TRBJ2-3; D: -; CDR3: CASSEGDWGDTQYF; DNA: TGTGCCAGCAGTGAAGGGGACTGGGGGGATACGCAGTATTTT
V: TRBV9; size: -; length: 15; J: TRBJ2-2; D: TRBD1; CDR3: CASSARTGNTGELFF; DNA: TGTGCCAGCAGCGCACGGACAGGGAACACCGGGGAGCTGTTTTTT
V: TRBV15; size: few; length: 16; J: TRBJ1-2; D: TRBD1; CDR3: CATSIDRGQDPTGYTF; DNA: TGTGCCACCAGCATAGACAGGGGGCAAGATCCTACGGGCTACACCTTC
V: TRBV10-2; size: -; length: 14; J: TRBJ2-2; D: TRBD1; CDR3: CASSGQGRPGELFF; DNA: TGCGCCAGCAGCGGACAGGGTAGGCCCGGGGAGCTGTTTTTT
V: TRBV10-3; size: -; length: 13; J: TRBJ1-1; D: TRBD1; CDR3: CAIGGQGYTEAFF; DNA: TGTGCCATCGGGGGACAGGGGTACACTGAAGCTTTCTTT
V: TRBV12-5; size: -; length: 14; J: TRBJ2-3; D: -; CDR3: CASGNRVGTDTQYF; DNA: TGTGCTAGTGGTAACAGGGTCGGCACAGATACGCAGTATTTT
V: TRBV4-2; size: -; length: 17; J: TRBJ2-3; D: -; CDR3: CASSRGTGTVSTDTQYF; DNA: TGTGCCAGCAGCCGGGGAACAGGGACGGTTAGCACAGATACGCAGTATTTT
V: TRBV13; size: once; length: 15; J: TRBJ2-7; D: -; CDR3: CASSSRDRSSYEQYF; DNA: TGTGCCAGCAGCTCAAGGGACCGCAGCTCCTACGAGCAGTACTTC
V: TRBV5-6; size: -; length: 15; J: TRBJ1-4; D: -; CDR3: CASSASGRSNEKLFF; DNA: TGTGCCAGCAGCGCTTCGGGGCGAAGTAATGAAAAACTGTTTTTT
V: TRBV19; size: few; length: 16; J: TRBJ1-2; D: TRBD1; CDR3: CASSIDPEGGEVGYTF; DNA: TGTGCCAGTAGTATAGATCCGGAAGGGGGCGAGGTCGGCTACACCTTC